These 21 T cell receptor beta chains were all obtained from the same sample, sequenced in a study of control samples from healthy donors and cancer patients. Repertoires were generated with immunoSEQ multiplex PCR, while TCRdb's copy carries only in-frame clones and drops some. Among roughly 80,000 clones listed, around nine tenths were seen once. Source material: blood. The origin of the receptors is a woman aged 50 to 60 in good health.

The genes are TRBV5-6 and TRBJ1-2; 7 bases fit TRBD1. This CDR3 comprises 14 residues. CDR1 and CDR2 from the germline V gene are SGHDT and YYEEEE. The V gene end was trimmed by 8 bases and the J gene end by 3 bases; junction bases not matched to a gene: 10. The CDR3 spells CASLRQGRDYGYTF. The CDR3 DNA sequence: TGTGCCAGTCTTCGACAGGGCAGAGACTATGGCTACACCTTC.

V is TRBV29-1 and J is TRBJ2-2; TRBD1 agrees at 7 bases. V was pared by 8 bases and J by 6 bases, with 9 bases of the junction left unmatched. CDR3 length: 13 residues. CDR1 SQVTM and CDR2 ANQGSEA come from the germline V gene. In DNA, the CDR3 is TGCAGCATCAGAGGACAGGTCTCCGGGGAGCTGTTTTTT. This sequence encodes CSIRGQVSGELFF.

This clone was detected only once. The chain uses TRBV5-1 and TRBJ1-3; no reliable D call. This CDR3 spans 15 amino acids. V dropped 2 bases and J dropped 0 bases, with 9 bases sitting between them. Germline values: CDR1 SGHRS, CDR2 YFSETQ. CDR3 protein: CASSFGRHSGNTIYF. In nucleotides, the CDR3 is TGCGCCAGCAGCTTTGGGAGACACTCTGGAAACACCATATATTTT. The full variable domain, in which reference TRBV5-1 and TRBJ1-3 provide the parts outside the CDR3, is KAGVTQTPRYLIKTRGQQVTLSCSPISGHRSVSWYQQTPGQGLQFLFEYFSETQRNKGNFPGRFSGRQFSNSRSEMNVSTLELGDSALYLCASSFGRHSGNTIYFGEGSWLTVV.

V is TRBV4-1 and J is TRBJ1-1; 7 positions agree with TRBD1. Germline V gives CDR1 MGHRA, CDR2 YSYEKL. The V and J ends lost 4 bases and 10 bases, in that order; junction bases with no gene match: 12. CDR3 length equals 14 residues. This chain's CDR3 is CASSPVGDRVRAFF. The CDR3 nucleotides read TGCGCCAGCAGCCCCGTGGGAGACAGGGTTCGAGCTTTCTTT.

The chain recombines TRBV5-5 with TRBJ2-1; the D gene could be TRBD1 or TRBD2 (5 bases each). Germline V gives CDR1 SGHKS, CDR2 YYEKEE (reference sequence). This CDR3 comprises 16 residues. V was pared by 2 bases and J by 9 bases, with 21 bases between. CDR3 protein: CASSLIGAALRGEQFF. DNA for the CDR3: TGTGCCAGCAGCTTAATCGGGGCGGCACTTAGGGGTGAGCAGTTCTTC.

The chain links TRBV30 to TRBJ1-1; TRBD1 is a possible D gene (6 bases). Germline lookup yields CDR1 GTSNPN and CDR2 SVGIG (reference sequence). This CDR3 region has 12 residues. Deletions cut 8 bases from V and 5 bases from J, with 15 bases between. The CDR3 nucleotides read TGTGCCATGGACAGCCAAAAAACTGAAGCTTTCTTT. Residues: CAMDSQKTEAFF.

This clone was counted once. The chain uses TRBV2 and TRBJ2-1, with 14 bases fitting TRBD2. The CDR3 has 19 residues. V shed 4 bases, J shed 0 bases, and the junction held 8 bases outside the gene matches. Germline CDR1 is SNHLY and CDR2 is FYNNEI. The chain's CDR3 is CASSGGLAGVHFSYNEQFF. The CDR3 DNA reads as TGTGCCAGCAGTGGGGGACTAGCGGGGGTCCATTTCTCCTACAATGAGCAGTTCTTC.

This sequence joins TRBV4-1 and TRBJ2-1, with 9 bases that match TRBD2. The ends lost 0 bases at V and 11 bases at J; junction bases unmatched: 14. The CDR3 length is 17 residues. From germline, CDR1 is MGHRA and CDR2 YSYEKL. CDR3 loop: CASSQEVTAGGGDQQFF. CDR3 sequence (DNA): TGCGCCAGCAGCCAAGAGGTTACAGCGGGGGGCGGGGATCAGCAGTTCTTC.

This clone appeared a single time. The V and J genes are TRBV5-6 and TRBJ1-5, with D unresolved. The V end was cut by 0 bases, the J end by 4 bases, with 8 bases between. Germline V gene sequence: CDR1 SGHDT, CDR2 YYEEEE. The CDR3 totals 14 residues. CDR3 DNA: TGTGCCAGCAGCTTGGGGCTTCTAAATCAGCCCCAGCATTTT. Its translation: CASSLGLLNQPQHF. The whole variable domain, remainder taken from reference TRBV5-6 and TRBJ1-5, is DAGVTQSPTHLIKTRGQQVTLRCSPKSGHDTVSWYQQALGQGPQFIFQYYEEEERQRGNFPDRFSGHQFPNYSSELNVNALLLGDSALYLCASSLGLLNQPQHFGDGTRLSIL.

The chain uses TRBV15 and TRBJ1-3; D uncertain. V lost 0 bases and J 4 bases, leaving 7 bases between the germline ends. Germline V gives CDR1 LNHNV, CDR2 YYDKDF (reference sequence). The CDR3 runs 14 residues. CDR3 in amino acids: CATSRDTGGNTIYF. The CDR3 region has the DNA TGTGCCACCAGCAGAGATACGGGGGGAAACACCATATATTTT.

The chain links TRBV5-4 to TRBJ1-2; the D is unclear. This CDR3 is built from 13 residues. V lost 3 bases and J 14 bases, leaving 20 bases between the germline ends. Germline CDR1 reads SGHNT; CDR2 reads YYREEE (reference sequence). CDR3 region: CASSSSGGFVITF. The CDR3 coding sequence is TGTGCCAGCAGCTCGTCAGGAGGTTTCGTAATAACCTTC.

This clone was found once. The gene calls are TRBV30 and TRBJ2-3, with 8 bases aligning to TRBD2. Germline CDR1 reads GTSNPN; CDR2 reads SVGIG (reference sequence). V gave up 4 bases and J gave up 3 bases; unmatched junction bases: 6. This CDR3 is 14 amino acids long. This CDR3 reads CAWNRGGTTDTQYF. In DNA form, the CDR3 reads TGTGCCTGGAACCGGGGGGGCACGACAGATACGCAGTATTTT.

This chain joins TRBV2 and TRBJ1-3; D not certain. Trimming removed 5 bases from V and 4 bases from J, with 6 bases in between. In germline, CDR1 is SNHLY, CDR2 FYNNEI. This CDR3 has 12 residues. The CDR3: CASSLSGNTIYF. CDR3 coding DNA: TGTGCCAGCAGTCTGTCCGGAAACACCATATATTTT.

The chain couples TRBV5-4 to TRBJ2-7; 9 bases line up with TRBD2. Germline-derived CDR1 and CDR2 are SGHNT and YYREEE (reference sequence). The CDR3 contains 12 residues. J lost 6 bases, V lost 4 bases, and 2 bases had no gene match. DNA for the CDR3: TGTGCCAGCAGCCCTAGCGGGGTCGAGCAGTACTTC. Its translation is CASSPSGVEQYF. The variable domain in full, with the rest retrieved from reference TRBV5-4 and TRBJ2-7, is ETGVTQSPTHLIKTRGQQVTLRCSSQSGHNTVSWYQQALGQGPQFIFQYYREEENGRGNFPPRFSGLQFPNYSSELNVNALELDDSALYLCASSPSGVEQYFGPGTRLTVT.

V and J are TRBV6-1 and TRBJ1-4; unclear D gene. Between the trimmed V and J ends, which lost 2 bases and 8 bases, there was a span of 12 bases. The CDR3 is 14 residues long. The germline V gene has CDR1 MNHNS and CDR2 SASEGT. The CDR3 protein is CASSELSVGEKLFF. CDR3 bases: TGTGCCAGCAGTGAATTATCGGTGGGCGAAAAACTGTTTTTT.

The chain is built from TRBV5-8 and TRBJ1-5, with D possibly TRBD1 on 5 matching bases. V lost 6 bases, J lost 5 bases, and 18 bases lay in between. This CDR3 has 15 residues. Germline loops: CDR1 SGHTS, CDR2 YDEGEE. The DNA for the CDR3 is TGTGCCAGCACCCCGCGAACAGGTTTTTATCAGCCCCAGCATTTT. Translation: CASTPRTGFYQPQHF.

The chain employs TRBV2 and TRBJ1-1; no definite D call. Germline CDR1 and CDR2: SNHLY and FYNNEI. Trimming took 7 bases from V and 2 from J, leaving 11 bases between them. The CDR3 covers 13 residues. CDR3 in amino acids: CASKILGNTEAFF. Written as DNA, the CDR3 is TGTGCCAGCAAAATTTTAGGAAACACTGAAGCTTTCTTT.

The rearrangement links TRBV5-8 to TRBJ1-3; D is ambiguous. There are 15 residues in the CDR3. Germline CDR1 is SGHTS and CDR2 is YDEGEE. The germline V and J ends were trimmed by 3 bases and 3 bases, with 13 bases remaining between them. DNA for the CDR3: TGTGCCAGCAGCTACGGGCAGCCAGTTGGAAACACCATATATTTT. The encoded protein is CASSYGQPVGNTIYF.

The CDR3 DNA reads TGCGCCAGCAGCTTCAGTAGGGACAACGATCTCTATGGCTACACCTTC. The encoded protein is CASSFSRDNDLYGYTF. V usage is TRBV5-1 and J usage is TRBJ1-2; tentatively, D is TRBD1 (6 bases). Germline V gene lookup returns CDR1 SGHRS and CDR2 YFSETQ. CDR3 length: 16 residues. The V end lost 2 bases, the J end lost 4 bases, and 18 bases lay between the germline ends.

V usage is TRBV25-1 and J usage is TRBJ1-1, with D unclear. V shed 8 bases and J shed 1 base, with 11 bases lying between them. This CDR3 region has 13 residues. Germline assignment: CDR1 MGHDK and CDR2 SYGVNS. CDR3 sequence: CASGEMSNTEAFF. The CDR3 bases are TGTGCCAGCGGGGAGATGTCGAACACTGAAGCTTTCTTT.

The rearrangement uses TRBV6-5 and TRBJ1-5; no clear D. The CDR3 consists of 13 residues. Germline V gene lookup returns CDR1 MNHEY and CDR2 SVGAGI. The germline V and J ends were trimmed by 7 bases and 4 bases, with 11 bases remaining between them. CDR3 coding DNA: TGTGCCAGCATATACGACGGAAATCAGCCCCAGCATTTT. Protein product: CASIYDGNQPQHF.